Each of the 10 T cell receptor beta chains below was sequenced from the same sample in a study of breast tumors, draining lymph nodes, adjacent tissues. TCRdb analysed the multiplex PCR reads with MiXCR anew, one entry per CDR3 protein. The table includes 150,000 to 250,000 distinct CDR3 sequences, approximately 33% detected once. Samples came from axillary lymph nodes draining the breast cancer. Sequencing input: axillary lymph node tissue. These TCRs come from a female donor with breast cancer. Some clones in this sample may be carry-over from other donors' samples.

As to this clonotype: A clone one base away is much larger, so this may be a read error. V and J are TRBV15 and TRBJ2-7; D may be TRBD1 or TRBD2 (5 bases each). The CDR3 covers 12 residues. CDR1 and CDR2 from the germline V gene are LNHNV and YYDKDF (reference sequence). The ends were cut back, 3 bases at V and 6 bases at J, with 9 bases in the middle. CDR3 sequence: CATSRGRGEQYF. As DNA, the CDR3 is TGTGCCACCAGCAGGGGACGGGGCGAGCAGTACTTC.

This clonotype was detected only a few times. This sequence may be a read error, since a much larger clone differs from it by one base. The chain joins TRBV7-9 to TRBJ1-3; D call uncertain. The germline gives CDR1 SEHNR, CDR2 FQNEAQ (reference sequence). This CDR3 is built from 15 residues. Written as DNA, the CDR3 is TGTGCCAGCAGCTTAGAATCATCCTCTGGAAACACCATACATTTT. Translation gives CASSLESSSGNTIHF.

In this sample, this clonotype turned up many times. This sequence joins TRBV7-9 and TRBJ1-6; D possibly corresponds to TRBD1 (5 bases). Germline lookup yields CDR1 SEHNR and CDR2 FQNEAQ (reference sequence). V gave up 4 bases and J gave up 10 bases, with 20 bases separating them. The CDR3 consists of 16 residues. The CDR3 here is CASSSLRGVAGSPLHF. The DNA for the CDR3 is TGTGCCAGCAGCTCCCTACGGGGGGTGGCGGGCTCACCCCTCCACTTT.

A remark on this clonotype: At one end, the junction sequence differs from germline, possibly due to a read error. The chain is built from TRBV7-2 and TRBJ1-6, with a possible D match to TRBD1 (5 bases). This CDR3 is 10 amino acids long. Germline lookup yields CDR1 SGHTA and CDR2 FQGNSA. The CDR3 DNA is TGTGCCAGCACCCCTAGCGGGACGGACTTT. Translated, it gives CASTPSGTDF. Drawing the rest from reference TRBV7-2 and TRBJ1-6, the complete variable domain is GAGVSQSPSNKVTEKGKDVELRCDPISGHTALYWYRQSLGQGLEFLIYFQGNSAPDKSGLPSDRFSAERTGGSVSTLTIQRTQQEDSAVYLCASTPSGTDFGNGTRLTVT.

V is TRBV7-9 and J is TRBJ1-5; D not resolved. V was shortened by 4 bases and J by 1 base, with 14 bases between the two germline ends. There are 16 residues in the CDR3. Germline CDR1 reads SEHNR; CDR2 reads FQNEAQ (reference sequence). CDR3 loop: CASSSGLAGSNQPQHF. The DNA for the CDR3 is TGTGCCAGCAGCTCAGGACTAGCGGGAAGCAATCAGCCCCAGCATTTT. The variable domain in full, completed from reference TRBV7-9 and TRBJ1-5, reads DTGVSQNPRHKITKRGQNVTFRCDPISEHNRLYWYRQTLGQGPEFLTYFQNEAQLEKSRLLSDRFSAERPKGSFSTLEIQRTEQGDSAMYLCASSSGLAGSNQPQHFGDGTRLSIL.

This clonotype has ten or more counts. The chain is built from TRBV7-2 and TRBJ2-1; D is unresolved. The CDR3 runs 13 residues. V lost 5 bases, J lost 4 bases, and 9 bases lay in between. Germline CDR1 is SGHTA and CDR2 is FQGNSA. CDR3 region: CASSPQFYNEQFF. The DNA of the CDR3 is TGTGCCAGCAGCCCTCAATTTTACAATGAGCAGTTCTTC.

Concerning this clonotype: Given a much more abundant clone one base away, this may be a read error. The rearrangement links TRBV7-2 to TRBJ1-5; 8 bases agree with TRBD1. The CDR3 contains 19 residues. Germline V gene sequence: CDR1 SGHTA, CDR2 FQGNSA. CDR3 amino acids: CASSPRDRGPIYSHQPQHF. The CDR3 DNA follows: TGTGCCAGCAGCCCCCGAGACAGGGGTCCTATCTATAGCCATCAGCCCCAGCATTTT.

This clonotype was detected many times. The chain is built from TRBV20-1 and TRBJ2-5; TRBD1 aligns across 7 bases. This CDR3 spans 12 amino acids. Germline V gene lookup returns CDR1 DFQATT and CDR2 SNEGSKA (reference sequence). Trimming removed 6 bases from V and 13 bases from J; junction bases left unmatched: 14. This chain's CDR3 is CSATGARGAPYF. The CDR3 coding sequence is TGCAGTGCAACAGGGGCTCGAGGGGCCCCGTACTTC.

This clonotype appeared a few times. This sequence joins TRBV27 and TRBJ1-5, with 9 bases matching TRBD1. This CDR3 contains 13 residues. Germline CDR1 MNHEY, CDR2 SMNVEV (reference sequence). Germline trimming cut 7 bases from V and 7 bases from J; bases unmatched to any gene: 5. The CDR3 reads CASTTGQGQPQHF. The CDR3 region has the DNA TGTGCCAGCACTACGGGACAGGGACAGCCCCAGCATTTT.

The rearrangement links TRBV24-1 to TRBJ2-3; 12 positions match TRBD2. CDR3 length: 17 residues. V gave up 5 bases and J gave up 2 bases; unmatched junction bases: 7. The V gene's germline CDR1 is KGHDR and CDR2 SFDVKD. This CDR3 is CATSGLAGVDPTDTQYF. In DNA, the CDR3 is TGTGCCACCAGTGGACTAGCGGGAGTGGACCCCACAGATACGCAGTATTTT.